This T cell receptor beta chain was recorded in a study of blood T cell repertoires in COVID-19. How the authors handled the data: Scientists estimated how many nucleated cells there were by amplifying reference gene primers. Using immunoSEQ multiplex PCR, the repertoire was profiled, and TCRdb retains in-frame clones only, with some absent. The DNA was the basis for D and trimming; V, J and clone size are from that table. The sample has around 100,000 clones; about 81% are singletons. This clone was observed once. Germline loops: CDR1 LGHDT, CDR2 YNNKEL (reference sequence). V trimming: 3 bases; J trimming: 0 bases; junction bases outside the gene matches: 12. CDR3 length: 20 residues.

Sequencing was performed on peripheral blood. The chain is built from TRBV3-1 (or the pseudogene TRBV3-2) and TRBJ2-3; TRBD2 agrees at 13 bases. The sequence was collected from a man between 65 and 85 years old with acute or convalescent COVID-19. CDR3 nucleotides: TGTGCCAGCAGCCACTACGGGACTAGCGGGGAGTTATCTAGCACAGATACGCAGTATTTT. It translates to CASSHYGTSGELSSTDTQYF.